The 26 T cell receptor beta chains in this list originate from one sample, sequenced in a study of tumor-infiltrating lymphocytes in primary liver carcinoma. The researchers produced TCR beta cDNA from approximately 550 ng total RNA with a constant-region primer. Generation of the TCR beta libraries relied on three nested multiplex PCR rounds using slightly modified ARM-PCR. Primers for the first two PCR rounds were TRBV1-TRBV30 forward primers and a C-beta reverse primer (about 11 cycles per round). TCRdb re-called the multiplex PCR reads with MiXCR, one entry per CDR3 protein. The table lists approximately 120,000 distinct CDR3 sequences, around 64% of them singletons. Investigators took RNA and DNA out together from about 21-30 mg of unsorted bulk tissue. The sequenced sample consisted of liver tumor tissue from sampling region 3. Specified subset: tumor region T3, left-lateral pole. These receptors came from a woman aged 55-70 years with primary liver carcinoma and hepatitis B virus infection.

In regard to this clonotype: This clone may be a read error of a much larger clone one base away. J is TRBJ2-2 and V is TRBV29-1; TRBD2 might be the D (5 bases). The length of the CDR3 is 14 residues. Per the germline V gene, CDR1 is SQVTM and CDR2 is ANQGSEA. CDR3 nucleotide sequence: TGCAGCGTTGTGAGCGGAGCCAACACCGGGGAGCTGTTATTT. This codes for CSVVSGANTGELLF.

A note on this clonotype: Sequence at one end of the junction differs from germline and may be a read error. The V call is TRBV19, the J call TRBJ1-5, with D perhaps matching TRBD1 (5 bases). The germline V gene has CDR1 LNHDA and CDR2 SQIVND (reference sequence). The CDR3 length is 15 residues. CDR3 sequence (DNA): TGTGCCAGTAATATAGACAGCCGGGGCAATCAGCCCCAGCATTTT. The encoded protein is CASNIDSRGNQPQHF.

The rearrangement links TRBV7-2 to TRBJ2-7; TRBD1 matches 7 bases. J was trimmed by 3 bases and V by 5 bases; bases with no gene match: 10. Germline loops: CDR1 SGHTA, CDR2 FQGNSA. This CDR3 contains 15 residues. The CDR3 sequence is CASSLQDRRVYEQYF. The CDR3, as DNA: TGTGCCAGCAGCCTCCAGGACAGGAGAGTCTACGAGCAGTACTTC.

Concerning this clonotype itself: At one end, the junction sequence differs from germline, possibly due to a read error. This chain uses TRBV28 with TRBJ2-2, with D possibly TRBD2 on 5 matching bases. The CDR3 spans 15 residues. CDR1 MDHEN and CDR2 SYDVKM come from the germline V gene. The DNA for the CDR3 is TGTGCCAGCAGTTTAGGACTCGCGAACACCGGGGAGCTGGTTTTT. Protein sequence: CASSLGLANTGELVF.

This chain joins TRBV12-3 or TRBV12-4 and TRBJ2-7; D is unclear. The V end lost 5 bases, the J end lost 0 bases, and 14 bases lay between the germline ends. The CDR3 is 15 residues long. The CDR3 DNA follows: TGTGCCAGCAGTCTCGACAAGTCCAGCTCCTACGAGCAGTACTTC. Amino acid sequence: CASSLDKSSSYEQYF.

About this clonotype: A junction end diverges from the germline sequence, so it may reflect a read error. This chain uses TRBV28 with TRBJ1-1; TRBD1 matches 8 bases. Germline V gene lookup returns CDR1 MDHEN and CDR2 SYDVKM. The CDR3 is 16 amino acids. CDR3 protein: CASSLGRGPSRTETFF. For the CDR3, the DNA is TGTGCCAGCAGTTTGGGCAGGGGGCCCTCGCGCACTGAAACTTTCTTT.

The chain uses TRBV5-1 and TRBJ2-7, with D perhaps TRBD2 (6 bases). CDR1 is SGHRS, CDR2 YFSETQ, per germline. The CDR3 is made up of 13 amino acids. V lost 0 bases, J lost 6 bases, and 10 bases lay in between. DNA for the CDR3: TGCGCCAGCAGCTTGGTGTGGGGGGTCGAGCAGTACTTC. It is translated as CASSLVWGVEQYF.

On this clonotype itself: Its ends do not fully match the called genes, so a read error is possible. V usage is TRBV6-6 and J usage is TRBJ2-7; D is undetermined. Germline V gene sequence: CDR1 MNHNY, CDR2 SVGAGI (reference sequence). The CDR3 is 13 residues long. CDR3 amino acids: CGSSYSKSYEQYF. For the CDR3, the DNA is TGTGGCAGCAGTTACTCTAAGTCATACGAACAGTACTTC.

Of note for this clonotype: A read error may produce the germline difference seen at one junction end. This chain connects TRBV10-1 to TRBJ2-5, with TRBD2 identical over 7 bases. The CDR3 runs to 16 residues. Germline CDR1 is WNHNN and CDR2 is SYGVQD (reference sequence). This CDR3 reads CASSEPRGRAQVTQYF. DNA for the CDR3: TGCGCCAGCAGTGAGCCACGGGGGAGGGCTCAAGTGACCCAGTACTTC.

As for this clonotype: A read error may be the cause here, since a much bigger clone is one base away. J is TRBJ1-3 and V is TRBV6-2 or TRBV6-3; D is unresolved. Trimming removed 8 bases at V and 4 bases at J, with 9 bases between. The CDR3 has 12 amino acids. Per the germline V gene, CDR1 is MNHEY and CDR2 is SVGEGT. CDR3 region: CASAYTGNTIYF. The CDR3 bases are TGTGCCAGCGCTTACACCGGAAACACCATATATTTT.

A word on this clonotype: Lacking the conserved final phenylalanine or tryptophan, this CDR3 likely reflects a read error. This chain connects TRBV11-2 to TRBJ2-3; 7 nucleotides align to TRBD2. Trimming cost V 5 bases and J 7 bases; bases outside gene matches: 12. The CDR3 spans 15 residues. Germline lookup yields CDR1 SGHAT and CDR2 FQNNGV. The CDR3 nucleotides are TGTGCCAGCAGCCTCGAGCGGGGCCGACTCTATACGCAGTATTCT. Protein: CASSLERGRLYTQYS.

Of note for this clonotype: A read error may be the cause here, since a much bigger clone is one base away. V and J are TRBV6-4 and TRBJ2-3, with 12 bases fitting TRBD2. Germline CDR1 and CDR2: MRHNA and SNTAGT. The CDR3 has 16 amino acids. CDR3 nucleotide sequence: TGTGCCAGCAGTTACTCTAGCGGGAGGGGAACAGATACGCAGTATTTT. Residues: CASSYSSGRGTDTQYF.

The chain recombines TRBV12-3 or TRBV12-4 with TRBJ1-3, with a tentative D call TRBD1 (6 bases). The CDR3 loop spans 14 amino acids. V shed 10 bases and J shed 12 bases, with 25 bases lying between them. CDR3 amino acids: CATIQGTSGSIIYF. The CDR3 nucleotides read TGTGCCACTATACAGGGTACCTCTGGAAGCATCATATATTTT.

On this clonotype itself: Given a much more abundant clone one base away, this may be a read error. This CDR3 reads CASSVAAESIDTQYF. CDR3 DNA: TGTGCCAGCAGCGTAGCGGCGGAGAGCATAGATACGCAGTATTTT. J is TRBJ2-3 and V is TRBV9; D is unresolved. CDR3 length equals 15 residues. CDR1 SGDLS and CDR2 YYNGEE come from the germline V gene.

Notes on this clonotype: The conserved closing phenylalanine or tryptophan is absent in this CDR3, likely reflecting a read error. CDR3 in DNA: TGCGCCAGCAGCTCTCTCCGGGGGGTCACTGAAGCTTTCTCT. It is translated as CASSSLRGVTEAFS. V and J are TRBV5-1 and TRBJ1-1; D is possibly TRBD1 (5 bases). Looked up from germline, CDR1 is SGHRS and CDR2 is YFSETQ. The CDR3 loop spans 14 amino acids. Trimming left V 3 bases short and J 4 bases short, with 13 bases between.

A word on this clonotype: It may be a read error: a sequence one base away is much more abundant. The chain has TRBV5-4 and TRBJ1-1, with D unclear. Germline values: CDR1 SGHNT, CDR2 YYREEE (reference sequence). The length of the CDR3 is 12 residues. The DNA of the CDR3 is TGTGCCGGCAGCTCTATGAACACTGAAGCTTTCTTT. Amino acid sequence: CAGSSMNTEAFF.

A remark on this clonotype: Mismatch with germline at one junction end may stem from a read error. The gene calls are TRBV11-2 and TRBJ2-1, with D possibly TRBD2 on 6 matching bases. Germline V lookup: CDR1 SGHAT, CDR2 FQNNGV. The CDR3 covers 12 residues. The CDR3 DNA reads TGTGCCAGTAGCTTAGAGGGAGCGGGGCAGTTCTTC. Amino acids: CASSLEGAGQFF.

The gene calls are TRBV7-8 and TRBJ2-2; 9 positions match TRBD1. The CDR3 sequence is 14 residues long. CDR1 SGHVS and CDR2 FQNEAQ come from the germline V gene. V shed 5 bases and J 6 bases; nucleotides not matched to a gene: 4. CDR3 residues: CASSVRTGAGELFF. CDR3 nucleotides: TGTGCCAGCAGCGTCCGGACAGGGGCCGGGGAGCTGTTTTTT.

This clonotype was observed once. One junction end does not reproduce the germline sequence, and a read error may be involved. The V call is TRBV5-1, the J call TRBJ1-1; D is ambiguous. In germline, CDR1 is SGHRS, CDR2 YFSETQ. CDR3 length equals 11 residues. This CDR3 reads CRIKVCTEAVF. The CDR3 DNA reads as TGCCGTATTAAGGTGTGCACTGAAGCCGTCTTT.

A note on this clonotype: The CDR3 does not end in the conserved phenylalanine or tryptophan, so this is likely a read error. The chain joins TRBV11-2 to TRBJ2-2, with D perhaps assigned TRBD1 or TRBD2 (5 bases each). Per germline, CDR1 SGHAT and CDR2 FQNNGV. This CDR3 has 16 amino acids. For the CDR3, the DNA is TGTGCTAGCAGCGACAGACGCAACACGAACATCGGGGAACTGTTTTCT. Translated, it gives CASSDRRNTNIGELFS.

Concerning this clonotype itself: This sequence may be a read error, since a much larger clone differs from it by one base. The chain uses TRBV6-1 and TRBJ2-2, with 11 bases matching TRBD1. The CDR3 covers 16 residues. Trimming removed 6 bases from V and 10 bases from J; junction bases left unmatched: 13. Germline V gene sequence: CDR1 MNHNS, CDR2 SASEGT. The chain's CDR3 is CASSPVRTGGRVELFF. CDR3 DNA: TGTGCCAGCAGCCCCGTCCGGACAGGGGGCCGCGTGGAGCTGTTTTTT.

A note on this clonotype: This may be a read error: a much more frequent sequence differs by one nucleotide. The rearrangement uses TRBV28 and TRBJ2-5; D is perhaps TRBD1 or TRBD2 (6 bases each). The CDR3 length is 16 residues. Germline-derived CDR1 and CDR2 are MDHEN and SYDVKM. The DNA for the CDR3 is TGTGCCAGCAATTTACCGCGGGACATGGTTAGGGAGACCCAGTACTTC. As protein: CASNLPRDMVRETQYF.

In this sample, this clonotype is medium-sized. This chain joins TRBV11-2 and TRBJ2-7; 7 bases are a match to TRBD1. The CDR3 has 15 residues. J gave up 3 bases and V 3 bases, and 8 bases lay outside the gene matches. Germline loops: CDR1 SGHAT, CDR2 FQNNGV. The CDR3 nucleotides are TGTGCCAGCAGCTTGGGACAGAACCCCAACTACGAGCAGTACTTC. This gives the protein CASSLGQNPNYEQYF.

As concerns this clonotype: Being one base from a much bigger clone, this may be a read error. This chain uses TRBV5-4 with TRBJ2-1; D may be TRBD1 or TRBD2 (5 bases each). The CDR3 length is 15 residues. Germline CDR1 is SGHNT and CDR2 is YYREEE (reference sequence). As DNA, the CDR3 is TGTGCCAGCAGCTTGGCGGGACCCTCCTACAATGAGCACTTCTTC. Amino acid sequence: CASSLAGPSYNEHFF.

The rearrangement uses TRBV28 and TRBJ2-1, with 8 bases fitting TRBD2. Unmatched junction bases numbered 17, after V lost 7 bases and J lost 12 bases. Per the germline V gene, CDR1 is MDHEN and CDR2 is SYDVKM. The CDR3 is 15 amino acids. CDR3 loop: CASTEGGLGKDVQFF. Written as DNA, the CDR3 is TGTGCCAGCACCGAGGGGGGACTAGGGAAGGATGTGCAGTTCTTC.

Comment on this clonotype: It may be a read error: a sequence one base away is much more abundant. The gene calls are TRBV6-1 and TRBJ1-1; 7 nucleotides match TRBD1. CDR3 length equals 13 residues. Germline V CDR1 and CDR2: MNHNS, SASEGT. CDR3 bases: TGTGCCAGCAGCCGGGACAGCACTTTAGAAGCTTTATTT. It is translated as CASSRDSTLEALF.